This T cell receptor (beta chain) was recovered during a study of blood T cell repertoires in COVID-19. Looking at the study overall: Nucleic acid was either cDNA or gDNA, and it came from T cells, B-cell-depleted T cells, or PBMCs.

CDR1 is LNHNV, CDR2 YYDKDF, per germline (reference sequence). The V end was cut by 0 bases, the J end by 6 bases, with 6 bases between. CDR3 length: 13 residues. Authors' methods: Cell counts per sample came from amplifying reference gene primers. The protocol was immunoSEQ multiplex PCR, while the TCRdb copy is restricted to in-frame clones and leaves out a portion. That table supplies the V and J calls and clone size; D and trimming were determined from the DNA. Of 310,000 or so clones detected, around 88% appear once; the ten largest clones hold 1.2%. The specimen sequenced was peripheral blood. The source is a woman between 45 and 65 years old with acute or convalescent COVID-19. The chain joins TRBV15 to TRBJ1-5; D is ambiguous. The CDR3, as DNA: TGTGCCACCAGCAGAGAGGGGAGTCAGCCCCAGCATTTT. It codes for CATSREGSQPQHF. The full variable domain, completed using reference TRBV15 and TRBJ1-5, is DAMVIQNPRYQVTQFGKPVTLSCSQTLNHNVMYWYQQKSSQAPKLLFHYYDKDFNNEADTPDNFQSRRPNTSFCFLDIRSPGLGDTAMYLCATSREGSQPQHFGDGTRLSIL.